This TCR beta chain was documented in a study of patients and donors after allogeneic stem cell transplantation. This CDR3 is 14 amino acids long. V was shortened by 4 bases and J by 7 bases, with 14 bases between the two germline ends. TCRdb re-derived calls from the RT-PCR reads in MiXCR, one entry per CDR3 protein. The data show 150,000 or so distinct CDR3 sequences, with 20% to 25% seen just once and roughly 26% held by the top ten. The sequenced sample was blood, either unsorted or a sorted T cell fraction (not recorded which). The origin of this receptor is a human donor who was either an allogeneic HSCT recipient or a stem cell or donor lymphocyte infusion donor (not recorded which). It is not recorded whose cells these are; they may come from a transplant donor. The V call is TRBV12-3 or TRBV12-4, the J call TRBJ2-1; D not resolved. The CDR3 nucleotides are TGTGCCAGCAGTTGGGTGACATTGGCGAATGAGCAGTTCTTC. This encodes CASSWVTLANEQFF.